Following are 24 T cell receptor beta chains from one sample sequenced in a study of T cell changes during pregnancy in multiple sclerosis. This table comes from immunoSEQ multiplex PCR, and its TCRdb copy is limited to in-frame clones, with some not included. The data contain some 22,000 clones, 85% of them seen just once; the ten biggest clones take up 7.6%. The input for sequencing was CD8+ T cells from peripheral blood mononuclear cells, taken before pregnancy. All receptors come from a female donor with multiple sclerosis, enrolled in a pregnancy study.

CDR3 amino acids: CASSFPAGIPYGYTF. The CDR3 DNA sequence: TGTGCCAGCAGTTTCCCCGCGGGGATCCCCTATGGCTACACCTTC. The rearrangement joins TRBV28 to TRBJ1-2; D not certain. The germline CDR1 and CDR2 sequences are MDHEN and SYDVKM. Trimming cost V 3 bases and J 4 bases, with 15 bases left between them. The CDR3 runs 15 residues.

V usage is TRBV6-6 and J usage is TRBJ1-4; perhaps TRBD1 as D (6 bases). CDR1 and CDR2 (germline): MNHNY, SVGAGI (reference sequence). V lost 4 bases to trimming and J lost 9 bases, with 12 bases between them. The CDR3 has 13 amino acids. The CDR3 nucleotides read TGTGCCAGCAGTTCGGAGACAGGAAAAAAACTGTTTTTT. Amino acids: CASSSETGKKLFF.

The V and J genes are TRBV6-1 and TRBJ1-2, with D unresolved. Trimming left V 2 bases short and J 1 base short, with 5 bases between. The CDR3 spans 13 residues. Germline CDR1 is MNHNS and CDR2 is SASEGT. CDR3 nucleotide sequence: TGTGCCAGCAGTGAATACAGTAACTATGGCTACACCTTC. Encoded protein: CASSEYSNYGYTF.

The chain uses TRBV6-6 and TRBJ2-2, with 7 positions matching TRBD1. Germline V gives CDR1 MNHNY, CDR2 SVGAGI (reference sequence). This CDR3 has 15 amino acids. With 2 bases clipped from V and 4 bases from J, the junction kept 4 bases outside the gene matches. The CDR3 DNA is TGTGCCAGCAGTTACCGGACAGGTGGCACCGGGGAGCTGTTTTTT. It encodes CASSYRTGGTGELFF.

This chain joins TRBV28 and TRBJ1-6; 9 bases match TRBD1. This CDR3 contains 16 residues. From germline, CDR1 is MDHEN and CDR2 SYDVKM. Unmatched junction bases numbered 10, after V lost 3 bases and J lost 10 bases. CDR3 loop: CASSFTGTGLRSPLHF. CDR3 DNA: TGTGCCAGCAGTTTCACCGGGACAGGGTTAAGATCACCCCTCCACTTT.

The chain is built from TRBV6-4 and TRBJ2-1; 16 bases line up with TRBD2. With 8 bases clipped from V and 9 bases from J, the junction kept 10 bases outside the gene matches. Germline loops: CDR1 MRHNA, CDR2 SNTAGT. The CDR3 is made up of 16 amino acids. CDR3 DNA sequence: TGTGCCAGCGAGCCGGGACTAGCGGGAGGGCCTGGTGAGCAGTTCTTC. Amino acids: CASEPGLAGGPGEQFF.

The rearrangement joins TRBV4-1 to TRBJ1-2, with no clear D. This CDR3 is 16 amino acids long. Germline-derived CDR1 and CDR2 are MGHRA and YSYEKL. V lost 0 bases, J lost 4 bases, and 15 bases lay in between. CDR3 DNA: TGCGCCAGCAGCCAAGAAGCTACAGACGCAAGCTATGGCTACACCTTC. Residues: CASSQEATDASYGYTF.

V and J are TRBV5-4 and TRBJ2-7; the match to TRBD2 covers 11 bases. CDR3 size: 16 residues. V trimming: 4 bases; J trimming: 3 bases; junction bases outside the gene matches: 9. Germline CDR1 SGHNT, CDR2 YYREEE (reference sequence). CDR3 loop: CASSEQTTSGSYEQYF. The CDR3 DNA reads TGTGCCAGCAGCGAACAAACTACTAGCGGGAGCTACGAGCAGTACTTC.

The chain has TRBV11-2 and TRBJ1-2; the D gene is possibly TRBD1 (5 bases). The CDR3 consists of 14 residues. V was cut by 5 bases and J by 3 bases, with 13 bases left in between. Germline V gene data show CDR1 as SGHAT and CDR2 as FQNNGV. CDR3 residues: CASSGDGGHYGYTF. CDR3 DNA sequence: TGTGCCAGCAGCGGAGACGGGGGTCACTATGGCTACACCTTC.

The chain has TRBV27 and TRBJ2-3; TRBD2 agrees at 10 bases. Per germline, CDR1 MNHEY and CDR2 SMNVEV (reference sequence). The CDR3 is made up of 15 amino acids. V shed 6 bases, J shed 1 base, and the junction held 4 bases outside the gene matches. CDR3 region: CASRAGTSGTDTQYF. CDR3 coding DNA: TGTGCCAGCAGGGCGGGGACTAGCGGCACAGATACGCAGTATTTT.

The chain uses TRBV13 and TRBJ2-7, with D perhaps TRBD2 (5 bases). V dropped 3 bases and J dropped 5 bases, with 8 bases sitting between them. The germline V gene has CDR1 PRHDT and CDR2 FYEKMQ (reference sequence). The CDR3 runs to 12 residues. Here the CDR3 DNA reads TGTGCCAGCAGCTTCCGGACTGACGAGCAGTACTTC. As protein: CASSFRTDEQYF.

The chain employs TRBV5-1 and TRBJ2-7; D is possibly TRBD2 (7 bases). This CDR3 has 16 amino acids. The germline gives CDR1 SGHRS, CDR2 YFSETQ. The V and J ends lost 3 bases and 1 base respectively, with 17 bases between them. CDR3 amino acids: CASSSPRGGNSYEQYF. The CDR3 bases are TGCGCCAGCAGCTCCCCTAGGGGGGGGAATTCCTACGAGCAGTACTTC.

The V gene is TRBV6-6, the J gene TRBJ2-7; TRBD2 matches at 11 bases. The CDR3 is 15 amino acids. V dropped 0 bases and J dropped 2; count of bases not matched to a gene: 0. Germline assignment: CDR1 MNHNY and CDR2 SVGAGI (reference sequence). As DNA, the CDR3 is TGTGCCAGCAGTTACTCGACTAGCGGGACCTACGAGCAGTACTTC. It translates to CASSYSTSGTYEQYF.

This chain uses TRBV4-1 with TRBJ2-1, with TRBD2 identical over 7 bases. After removal of 1 base from V and 8 bases from J, the junction contained 8 bases not matched to a gene. From germline, CDR1 is MGHRA and CDR2 YSYEKL. The CDR3 is made up of 15 amino acids. The CDR3 loop reads CASSQGQREGYEQFF. The CDR3 region has the DNA TGCGCCAGCAGCCAAGGCCAGCGGGAAGGGTATGAGCAGTTCTTC.

V usage is TRBV6-5 and J usage is TRBJ2-7, with D possibly matching TRBD2 (6 bases). V dropped 5 bases and J dropped 6 bases, with 17 bases sitting between them. This CDR3 region has 14 residues. Germline V gene data show CDR1 as MNHEY and CDR2 as SVGAGI. CDR3 coding DNA: TGTGCCAGCAGTCCCCTCGGGGCGGGGCGCGAGCAGTACTTC. Its protein product is CASSPLGAGREQYF.

The J gene is TRBJ2-2, the V gene TRBV15; possibly TRBD2 for D (6 bases). The V gene lost 5 bases and the J gene lost 4 bases, with 11 bases spanning the gap. In germline, CDR1 is LNHNV, CDR2 YYDKDF (reference sequence). CDR3 size: 14 residues. Here the CDR3 DNA reads TGTGCCACCAGCGGCCAGCGGGCCACCGGGGAGCTGTTTTTT. Its translation is CATSGQRATGELFF.

This CDR3 is CASRRGRSRNQPQHF. CDR3 nucleotide sequence: TGTGCCAGCAGAAGGGGCCGGTCGCGAAATCAGCCCCAGCATTTT. This chain joins TRBV27 and TRBJ1-5; maybe TRBD1 (5 bases). This CDR3 spans 15 amino acids. Per germline, CDR1 MNHEY and CDR2 SMNVEV (reference sequence). V gave up 6 bases and J gave up 4 bases, with 16 bases separating them.

The genes are TRBV28 and TRBJ1-5; the D is unclear. V shed 11 bases and J shed 1 base, with 12 bases lying between them. CDR3 length: 13 amino acids. CDR1 and CDR2 (germline): MDHEN, SYDVKM. CDR3 DNA sequence: TGTGCCTCCCGGGGAGGGAGCAATCAGCCCCAGCATTTT. It yields the protein CASRGGSNQPQHF.

The chain carries TRBV28 and TRBJ2-2, with 9 nucleotides matching TRBD2. The CDR3 is made up of 16 amino acids. Germline lookup yields CDR1 MDHEN and CDR2 SYDVKM. The V segment lost 0 bases and the J segment 1 base; nucleotides outside the gene matches: 0. CDR3 sequence reads: CASSLWTSGNTGELFF. The CDR3, as DNA: TGTGCCAGCAGTTTATGGACTAGCGGGAACACCGGGGAGCTGTTTTTT. Looking up the rest from reference TRBV28 and TRBJ2-2 gives the full variable domain: DVKVTQSSRYLVKRTGEKVFLECVQDMDHENMFWYRQDPGLGLRLIYFSYDVKMKEKGDIPEGYSVSREKKERFSLILESASTNQTSMYLCASSLWTSGNTGELFFGEGSRLTVL.

The J gene is TRBJ2-1, the V gene TRBV13; perhaps TRBD1 as D (6 bases). CDR3 size: 14 residues. Germline V gene sequence: CDR1 PRHDT, CDR2 FYEKMQ (reference sequence). V shed 7 bases and J shed 9 bases, with 19 bases lying between them. CDR3 in amino acids: CASTRGSNPPEQFF. CDR3 DNA: TGTGCCAGCACCAGGGGCTCAAATCCCCCTGAGCAGTTCTTC.

This chain links TRBV19 with TRBJ2-7; D is unclear. CDR3 length: 16 residues. CDR1 is LNHDA and CDR2 is SQIVND in the germline V gene (reference sequence). Trimming pared 3 bases from V and 2 bases from J, leaving 17 bases between. The CDR3 reads CASSIPSLAVPYEQYF. The CDR3 bases are TGTGCCAGTAGTATCCCCTCTCTTGCAGTACCCTACGAGCAGTACTTC.

The chain carries TRBV10-3 and TRBJ2-1, with D perhaps matching TRBD2 (5 bases). The CDR3 extends over 15 amino acids. Germline loops: CDR1 ENHRY, CDR2 SYGVKD. V shed 0 bases and J shed 9 bases, with 15 bases lying between them. Written as DNA, the CDR3 is TGTGCCATCAGTGAGTCGAGGCGGACCCGGGGTGAGCAGTTCTTC. Protein sequence: CAISESRRTRGEQFF.

The chain joins TRBV4-1 to TRBJ2-1; 7 bases align to TRBD1. This CDR3 has 16 amino acids. Germline lookup yields CDR1 MGHRA and CDR2 YSYEKL. V lost 4 bases and J lost 5; bases outside the gene matches: 11. The CDR3 coding sequence is TGCGCCAGCAGCCCAAGAGGAAGGGGACAGAACAATGAGCAGTTCTTC. This codes for CASSPRGRGQNNEQFF.

The CDR3 bases are TGTGCCAGCAGTGCAGCGGGAGGCTTAGTCGAGCAGTACTTC. This translates into CASSAAGGLVEQYF. J is TRBJ2-7 and V is TRBV27; 9 positions agree with TRBD2. Unmatched junction bases numbered 8, after V lost 5 bases and J lost 6 bases. The CDR3 is 14 amino acids. Per the germline V gene, CDR1 is MNHEY and CDR2 is SMNVEV (reference sequence).